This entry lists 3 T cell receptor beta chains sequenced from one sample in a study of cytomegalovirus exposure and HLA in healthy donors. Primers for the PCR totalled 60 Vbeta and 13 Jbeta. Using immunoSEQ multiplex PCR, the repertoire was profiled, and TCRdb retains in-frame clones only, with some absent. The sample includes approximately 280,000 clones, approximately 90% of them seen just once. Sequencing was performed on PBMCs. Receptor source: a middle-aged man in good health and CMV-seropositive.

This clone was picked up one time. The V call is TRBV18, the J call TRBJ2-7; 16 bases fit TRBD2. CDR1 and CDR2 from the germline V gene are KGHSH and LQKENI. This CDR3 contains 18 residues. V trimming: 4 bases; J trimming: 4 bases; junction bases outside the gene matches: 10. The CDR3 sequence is CASSRGTSGRAFEYEQYF. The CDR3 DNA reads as TGTGCCAGCTCACGAGGGACTAGCGGGAGGGCCTTCGAGTACGAGCAGTACTTC.

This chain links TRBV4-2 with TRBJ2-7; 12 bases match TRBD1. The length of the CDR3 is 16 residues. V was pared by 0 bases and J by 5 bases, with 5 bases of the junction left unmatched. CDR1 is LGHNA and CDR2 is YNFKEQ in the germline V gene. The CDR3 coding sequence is TGTGCCAGCAGCCAAGATCAAGGGACAGGGGGCCACGAGCAGTACTTC. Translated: CASSQDQGTGGHEQYF.

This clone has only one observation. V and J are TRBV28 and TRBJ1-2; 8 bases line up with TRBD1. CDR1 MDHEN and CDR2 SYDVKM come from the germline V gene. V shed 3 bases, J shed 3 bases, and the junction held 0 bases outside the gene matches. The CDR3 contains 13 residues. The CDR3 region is CASSFRGHYGYTF. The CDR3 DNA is TGTGCCAGCAGTTTCAGGGGGCACTATGGCTACACCTTC.